This T cell receptor beta chain appears in the sequencing data of a study of blood T cell repertoires in COVID-19. Across the study: Whether acute or convalescent, the COVID-19 samples came from the United States, Italy and Spain.

V trimming: 1 base; J trimming: 6 bases; junction bases outside the gene matches: 9. CDR3 length equals 14 residues. Germline CDR1 GTSNPN, CDR2 SVGIG (reference sequence). The repertoire was sequenced with immunoSEQ multiplex PCR; TCRdb's copy has only in-frame clones and lacks some. The sample includes 150,000 to 200,000 clones, 88% of them seen just once. The receptor was derived from a human donor in a cohort sampled during active COVID-19. The V gene is TRBV30, the J gene TRBJ2-7, with TRBD2 matching 7 bases. The source material was peripheral blood. Here the CDR3 reads CAWSGAGVLGEQYF. The CDR3, as DNA: TGTGCCTGGAGTGGGGCGGGGGTTCTTGGCGAGCAGTACTTC.